This is a list of T cell receptor beta chains from one sample in a study of blood T cell repertoires in COVID-19. Profiling relied on immunoSEQ multiplex PCR, and the TCRdb table lists in-frame clones only, not all of them. The table includes 200,000 to 300,000 clones, roughly 82% detected once. Sequencing used peripheral blood. All receptors come from an elderly man with acute or convalescent COVID-19. Each CDR3 is given with its conserved first and last residue. The D gene is left open where the match is weak. Some rows mark clone size as missing; the rest say once, few, many or name a class of expanded clone.

J: TRBJ2-1; D: TRBD2; V: TRBV7-7; size: NA; DNA: TGTGCTAGCAGCCTATCTAGCGGGGGGGCCGGCAATGAGCAGTTCTTC; CDR3: CASSLSSGGAGNEQFF
J: TRBJ2-1; D: TRBD2; V: TRBV3-1/TRBV3-2; size: NA; DNA: TGTGCCAGCAGCCAAGACTTAAGGACTAGAAATGAGCAGTTCTTC; CDR3: CASSQDLRTRNEQFF
J: TRBJ1-1; D: TRBD1; V: TRBV2; size: NA; DNA: TGTGCCAGCAGTGAGGGACAGGGGGCGGTTGGGGCTTTCTTT; CDR3: CASSEGQGAVGAFF
J: TRBJ2-2; D: NA; V: TRBV9; size: NA; DNA: TGTGCCAGCAGCGGGGGGGGCCCCGGGGAGCTGTTTTTT; CDR3: CASSGGGPGELFF
J: TRBJ1-6; D: NA; V: TRBV4-2; size: NA; DNA: TGTGCCAGCAGCCAAGATACCGGGATGGGCTCACCCCTCCACTTT; CDR3: CASSQDTGMGSPLHF
J: TRBJ1-1; D: NA; V: TRBV18; size: NA; DNA: TGTGCCAGCTCAGCGACAGCGATGAACACTGAAGCTTTCTTT; CDR3: CASSATAMNTEAFF
J: TRBJ1-2; D: TRBD1; V: TRBV11-2; size: once; DNA: TGTGCCAGCAGCCCCCACGGGGACAGCTATGGCTACACCTTC; CDR3: CASSPHGDSYGYTF
J: TRBJ2-2; D: TRBD1; V: TRBV2; size: NA; DNA: TGTGCCAGAGGAGGACAGGGGAACACCGGGGAGCTGTTTTTT; CDR3: CARGGQGNTGELFF
J: TRBJ2-3; D: NA; V: TRBV7-2; size: NA; DNA: TGTGCCAGCAGCCTCCGTTTAACTGATACGCAGTATTTT; CDR3: CASSLRLTDTQYF
J: TRBJ2-1; D: TRBD2; V: TRBV28; size: NA; DNA: TGTGCCAGCAGTGCGTCCGGGACTAGCGTCAATGAGCAGTTCTTC; CDR3: CASSASGTSVNEQFF
J: TRBJ2-5; D: NA; V: TRBV4-2; size: NA; DNA: TGTGCCAGCAGCCACCCAGGAAACCTCCAAGAGACCCAGTACTTC; CDR3: CASSHPGNLQETQYF
J: TRBJ1-4; D: NA; V: TRBV25-1; size: NA; DNA: TGTGCCAGCAGTGAACAGGAAACTAATGAAAAACTGTTTTTT; CDR3: CASSEQETNEKLFF
J: TRBJ2-7; D: NA; V: TRBV18; size: NA; DNA: TGTGCCAGCTCACCGTTAAGTGGGCGTGAGCAGTACTTC; CDR3: CASSPLSGREQYF
J: TRBJ1-6; D: NA; V: TRBV19; size: NA; DNA: TGTGCCAGTAGTACCTGGTCGGGGAGGACACCCCTCCACTTT; CDR3: CASSTWSGRTPLHF
J: TRBJ2-2; D: NA; V: TRBV7-2; size: NA; DNA: TGTGCCAGCAGCTTAAGTAGTGGGAACACCGGGGAGCTGTTTTTT; CDR3: CASSLSSGNTGELFF
J: TRBJ1-4; D: NA; V: TRBV19; size: NA; DNA: TGTGCCAGTCTTCCGCGAGCGACTAATGAAAAACTGTTTTTT; CDR3: CASLPRATNEKLFF
J: TRBJ2-1; D: NA; V: TRBV3-1/TRBV3-2; size: once; DNA: TGTGCCAGCAGCCCCACGGGCAATGAGCAGTTCTTC; CDR3: CASSPTGNEQFF
J: TRBJ1-1; D: NA; V: TRBV18; size: many; DNA: TGTGCCAGCTCACCGCAAACCACAGGGCGGGCTTTCTTT; CDR3: CASSPQTTGRAFF
J: TRBJ2-1; D: TRBD1; V: TRBV13; size: NA; DNA: TGTGCCAGCAGCCATAGGACGGACAGGGCTGGACGGCCTGAGCAGTTCTTC; CDR3: CASSHRTDRAGRPEQFF
J: TRBJ1-2; D: NA; V: TRBV6-5; size: NA; DNA: TGTGCCAGCAGTCCTACCCGGGACTGGGAGGTCGGCTACACCTTC; CDR3: CASSPTRDWEVGYTF
J: TRBJ2-1; D: NA; V: TRBV6-5; size: NA; DNA: TGTGCCAGCGAATCCGGGACACTTTACAATGAGCAGTTCTTC; CDR3: CASESGTLYNEQFF
J: TRBJ1-1; D: TRBD1; V: TRBV18; size: NA; DNA: TGTGCCAGCTCACCTAACGGACAGGGGAGTGAAGCTTTCTTT; CDR3: CASSPNGQGSEAFF
J: TRBJ1-5; D: TRBD1; V: TRBV20-1; size: NA; DNA: TGCAGTGCGGGGACAGGCCCGACCCAGCATTTT; CDR3: CSAGTGPTQHF
J: TRBJ2-1; D: NA; V: TRBV3-1/TRBV3-2; size: NA; DNA: TGTGCCAGCAGCCAAGAGTATCCAGGTGAAAGCTCCTACAATGAGCAGTTCTTC; CDR3: CASSQEYPGESSYNEQFF
J: TRBJ1-1; D: NA; V: TRBV29-1; size: few; DNA: TGCAGCGTCGACACAGAAGCTTTCTTT; CDR3: CSVDTEAFF
J: TRBJ2-5; D: NA; V: TRBV28; size: NA; DNA: TGTGCCAGCAGTTCTCAAGAGACCCAGTACTTC; CDR3: CASSSQETQYF